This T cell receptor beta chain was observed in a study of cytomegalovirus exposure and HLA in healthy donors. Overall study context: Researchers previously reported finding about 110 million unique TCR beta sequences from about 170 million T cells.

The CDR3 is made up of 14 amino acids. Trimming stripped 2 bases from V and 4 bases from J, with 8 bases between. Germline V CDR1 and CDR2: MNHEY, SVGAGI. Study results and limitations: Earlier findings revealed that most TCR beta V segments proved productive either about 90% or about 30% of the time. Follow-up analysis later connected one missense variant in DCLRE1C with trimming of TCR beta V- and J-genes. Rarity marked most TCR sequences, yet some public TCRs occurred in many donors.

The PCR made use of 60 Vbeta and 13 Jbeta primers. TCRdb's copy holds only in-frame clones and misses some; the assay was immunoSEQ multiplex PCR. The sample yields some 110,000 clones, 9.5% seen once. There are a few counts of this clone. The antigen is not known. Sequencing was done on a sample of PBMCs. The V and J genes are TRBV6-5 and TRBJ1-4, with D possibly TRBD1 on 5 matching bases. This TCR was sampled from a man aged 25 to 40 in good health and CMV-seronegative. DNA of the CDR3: TGTGCCAGCAGTTACGGGGGGGTTAATGAAAAACTGTTTTTT. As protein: CASSYGGVNEKLFF.